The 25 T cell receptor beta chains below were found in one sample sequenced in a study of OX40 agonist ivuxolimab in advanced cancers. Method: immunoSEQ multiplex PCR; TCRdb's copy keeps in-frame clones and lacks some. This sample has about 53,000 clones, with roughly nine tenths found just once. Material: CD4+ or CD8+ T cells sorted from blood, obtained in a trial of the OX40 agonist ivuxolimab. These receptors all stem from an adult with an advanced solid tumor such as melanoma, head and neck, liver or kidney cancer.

CDR3 in DNA: TGTGCCATCAGTGACTGGACAGGAGGGTCTGGCGAGCAGTACTTC. Encoded protein: CAISDWTGGSGEQYF. This sequence joins TRBV10-3 and TRBJ2-7; D possibly corresponds to TRBD1 (7 bases). This CDR3 is 15 amino acids long. Germline V gives CDR1 ENHRY, CDR2 SYGVKD. The V and J ends lost 3 bases and 6 bases respectively, with 18 bases between them.

CDR3 sequence reads: CASSMDGNYGYTF. The DNA for the CDR3 is TGTGCCAGCAGCATGGACGGGAACTATGGCTACACCTTC. The chain recombines TRBV7-3 with TRBJ1-2; unclear D gene. Germline CDR1 and CDR2: SGHTA and FQGTGA. V shed 5 bases and J shed 2 bases, with 9 bases lying between them. The CDR3 has 13 amino acids.

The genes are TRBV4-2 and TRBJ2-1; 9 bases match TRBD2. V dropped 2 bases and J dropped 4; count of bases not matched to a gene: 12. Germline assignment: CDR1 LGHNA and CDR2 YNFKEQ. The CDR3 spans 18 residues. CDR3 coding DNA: TGTGCCAGCAGCCAACTAGCGGGACTAATCTCGTCTTACAATGAGCAGTTCTTC. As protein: CASSQLAGLISSYNEQFF.

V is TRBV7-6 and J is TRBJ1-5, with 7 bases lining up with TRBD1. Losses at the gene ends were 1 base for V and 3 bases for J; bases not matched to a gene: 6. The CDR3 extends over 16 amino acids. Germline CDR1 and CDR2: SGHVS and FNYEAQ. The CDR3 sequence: CASSLGTQGDNQPQHF. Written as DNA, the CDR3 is TGTGCCAGCAGCTTAGGGACTCAGGGGGACAATCAGCCCCAGCATTTT.

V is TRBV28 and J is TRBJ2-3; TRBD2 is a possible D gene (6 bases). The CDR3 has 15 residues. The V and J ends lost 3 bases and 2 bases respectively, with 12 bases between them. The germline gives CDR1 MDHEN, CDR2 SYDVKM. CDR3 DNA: TGTGCCAGCAGTTTCCCAGCGGGCGACACAGATACGCAGTATTTT. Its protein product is CASSFPAGDTDTQYF.

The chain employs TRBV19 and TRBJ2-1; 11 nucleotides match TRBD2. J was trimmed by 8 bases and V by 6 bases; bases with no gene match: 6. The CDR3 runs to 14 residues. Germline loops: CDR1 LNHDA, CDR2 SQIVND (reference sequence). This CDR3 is CASSTSGSSDEQFF. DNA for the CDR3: TGTGCCAGTAGCACTAGCGGGAGTAGCGATGAGCAGTTCTTC.

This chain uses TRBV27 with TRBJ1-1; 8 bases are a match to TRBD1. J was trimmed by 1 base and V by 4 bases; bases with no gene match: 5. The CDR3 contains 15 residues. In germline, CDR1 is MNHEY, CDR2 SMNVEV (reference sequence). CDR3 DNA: TGTGCCAGCAGTTCAGGGGGCCGCGAGAACACTGAAGCTTTCTTT. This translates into CASSSGGRENTEAFF.

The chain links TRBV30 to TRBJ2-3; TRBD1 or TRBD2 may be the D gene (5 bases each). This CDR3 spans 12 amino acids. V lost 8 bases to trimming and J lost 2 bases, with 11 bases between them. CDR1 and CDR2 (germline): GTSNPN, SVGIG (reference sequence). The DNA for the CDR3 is TGTGCCCGGGGCGAGAACACAGATACGCAGTATTTT. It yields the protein CARGENTDTQYF.

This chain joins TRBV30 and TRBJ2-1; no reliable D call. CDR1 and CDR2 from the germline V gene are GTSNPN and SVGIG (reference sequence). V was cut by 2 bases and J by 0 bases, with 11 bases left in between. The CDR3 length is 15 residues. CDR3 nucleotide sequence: TGTGCCTGGAGTTCACGGGTTCCCTCCTACAATGAGCAGTTCTTC. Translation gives CAWSSRVPSYNEQFF. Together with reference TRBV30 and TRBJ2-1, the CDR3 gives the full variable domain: SQTIHQWPATLVQPVGSPLSLECTVEGTSNPNLYWYRQAAGRGLQLLFYSVGIGQISSEVPQNLSASRPQDRQFILSSKKLLLSDSGFYLCAWSSRVPSYNEQFFGPGTRLTVL.

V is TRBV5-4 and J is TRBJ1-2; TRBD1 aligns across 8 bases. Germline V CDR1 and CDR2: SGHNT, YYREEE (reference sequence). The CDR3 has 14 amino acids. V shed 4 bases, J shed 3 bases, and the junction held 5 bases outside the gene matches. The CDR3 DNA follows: TGTGCCAGCAGCCAAGGGACAGGTTACTATGGCTACACCTTC. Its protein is CASSQGTGYYGYTF.

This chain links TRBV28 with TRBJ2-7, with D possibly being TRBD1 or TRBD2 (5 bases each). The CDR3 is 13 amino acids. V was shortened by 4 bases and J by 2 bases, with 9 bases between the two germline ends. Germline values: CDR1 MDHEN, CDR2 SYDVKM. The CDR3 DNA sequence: TGTGCCAGCAGTTGGGGGACCCCCTACGAGCAGTACTTC. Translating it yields CASSWGTPYEQYF.

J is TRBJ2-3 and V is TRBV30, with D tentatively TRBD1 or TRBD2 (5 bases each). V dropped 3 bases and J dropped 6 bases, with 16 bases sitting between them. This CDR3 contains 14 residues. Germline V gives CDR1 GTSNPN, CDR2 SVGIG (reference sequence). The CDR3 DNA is TGTGCCTGGAGCCCCCTTGGGGGTGGTGATACGCAGTATTTT. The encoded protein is CAWSPLGGGDTQYF.

The CDR3: CASSLDGTGAKTQYF. CDR3 nucleotide sequence: TGCGCCAGCAGCTTGGACGGGACAGGGGCAAAGACCCAGTACTTC. This chain links TRBV5-1 with TRBJ2-5; 10 nucleotides align to TRBD1. The V and J ends lost 0 bases and 6 bases, in that order; junction bases with no gene match: 5. The CDR3 totals 15 residues. Germline values: CDR1 SGHRS, CDR2 YFSETQ.

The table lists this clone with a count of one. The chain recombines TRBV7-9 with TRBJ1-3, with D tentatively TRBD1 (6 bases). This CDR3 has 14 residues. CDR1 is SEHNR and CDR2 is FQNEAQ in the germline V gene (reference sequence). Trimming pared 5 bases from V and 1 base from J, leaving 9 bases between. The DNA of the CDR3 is TGTGCCAGCAGCAACGACAGGTCTGGAAACACCATATATTTT. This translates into CASSNDRSGNTIYF.

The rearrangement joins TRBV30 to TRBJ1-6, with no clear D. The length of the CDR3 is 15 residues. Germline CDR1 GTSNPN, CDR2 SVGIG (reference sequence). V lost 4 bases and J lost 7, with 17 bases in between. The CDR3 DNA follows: TGTGCCTGGACCCGCGACCCAAGAGAAAATTCACCCCTCCACTTT. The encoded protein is CAWTRDPRENSPLHF.

For the CDR3, the DNA is TGTGCCAGCAGCGTAGATGTGACGAACACCGGGGAGCTGTTTTTT. This codes for CASSVDVTNTGELFF. The chain employs TRBV9 and TRBJ2-2; D ambiguous. Germline V CDR1 and CDR2: SGDLS, YYNGEE. The CDR3 runs 15 residues. V lost 0 bases, J lost 0 bases, and 6 bases lay in between.

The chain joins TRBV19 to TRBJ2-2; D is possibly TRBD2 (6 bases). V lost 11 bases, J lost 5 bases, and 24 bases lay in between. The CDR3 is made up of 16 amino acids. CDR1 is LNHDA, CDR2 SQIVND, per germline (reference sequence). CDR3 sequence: CASNPRHSGGTGELFF. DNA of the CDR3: TGTGCCTCGAACCCCAGGCACTCTGGGGGGACCGGGGAGCTGTTTTTT.

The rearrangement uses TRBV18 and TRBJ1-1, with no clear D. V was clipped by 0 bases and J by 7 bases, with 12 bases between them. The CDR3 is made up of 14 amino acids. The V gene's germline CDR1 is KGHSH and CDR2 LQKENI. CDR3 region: CASSPPVRVGEAFF. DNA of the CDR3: TGTGCCAGCTCACCACCTGTAAGGGTGGGTGAAGCTTTCTTT.

The CDR3 protein is CASSSQGTGGYEQYF. The DNA of the CDR3 is TGTGCCAGCAGCTCCCAAGGGACAGGGGGGTACGAGCAGTACTTC. This chain uses TRBV7-2 with TRBJ2-7; TRBD1 matches at 11 bases. Trimming cost V 4 bases and J 4 bases; bases outside gene matches: 6. Germline-derived CDR1 and CDR2 are SGHTA and FQGNSA. This CDR3 comprises 15 residues.

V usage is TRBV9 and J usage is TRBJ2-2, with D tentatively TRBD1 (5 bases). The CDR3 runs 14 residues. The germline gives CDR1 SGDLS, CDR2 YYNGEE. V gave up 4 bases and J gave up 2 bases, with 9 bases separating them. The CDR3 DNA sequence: TGTGCCAGCAGCCCGACAGTAAACACCGGGGAGCTGTTTTTT. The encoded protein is CASSPTVNTGELFF. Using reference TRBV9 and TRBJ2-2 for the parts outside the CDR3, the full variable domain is DSGVTQTPKHLITATGQRVTLRCSPRSGDLSVYWYQQSLDQGLQFLIQYYNGEERAKGNILERFSAQQFPDLHSELNLSSLELGDSALYFCASSPTVNTGELFFGEGSRLTVL.

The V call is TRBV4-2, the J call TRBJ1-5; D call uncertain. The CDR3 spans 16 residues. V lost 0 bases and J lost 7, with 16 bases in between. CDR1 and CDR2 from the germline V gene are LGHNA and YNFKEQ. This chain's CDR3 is CASSQDPTTVLQPQHF. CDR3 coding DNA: TGTGCCAGCAGCCAAGACCCTACGACGGTCCTCCAGCCCCAGCATTTT.

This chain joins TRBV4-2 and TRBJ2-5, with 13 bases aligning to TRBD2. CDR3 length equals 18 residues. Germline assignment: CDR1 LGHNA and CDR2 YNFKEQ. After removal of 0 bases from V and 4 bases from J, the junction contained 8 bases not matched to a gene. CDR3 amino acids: CASSQDQGLAGVGETQYF. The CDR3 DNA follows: TGTGCCAGCAGCCAAGATCAAGGACTAGCGGGGGTTGGAGAGACCCAGTACTTC.

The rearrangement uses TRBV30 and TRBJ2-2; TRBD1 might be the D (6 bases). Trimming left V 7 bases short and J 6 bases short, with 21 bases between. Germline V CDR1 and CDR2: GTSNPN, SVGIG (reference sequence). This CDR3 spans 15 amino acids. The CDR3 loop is CASKSGQFFSGELFF. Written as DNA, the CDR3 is TGTGCCTCAAAATCTGGACAGTTTTTCTCCGGGGAGCTGTTTTTT.

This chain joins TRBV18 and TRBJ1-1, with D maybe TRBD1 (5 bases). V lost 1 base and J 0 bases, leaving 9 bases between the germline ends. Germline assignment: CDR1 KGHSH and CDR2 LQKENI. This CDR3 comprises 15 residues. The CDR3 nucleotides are TGTGCCAGCTCACCACTTTCGGGGGTGAACACTGAAGCTTTCTTT. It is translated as CASSPLSGVNTEAFF.

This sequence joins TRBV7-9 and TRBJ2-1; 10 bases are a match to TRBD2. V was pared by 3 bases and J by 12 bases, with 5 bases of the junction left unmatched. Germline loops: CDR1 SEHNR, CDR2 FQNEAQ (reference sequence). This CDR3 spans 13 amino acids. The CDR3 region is CASSFTGLAAQFF. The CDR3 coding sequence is TGTGCCAGCAGCTTCACCGGACTAGCGGCGCAGTTCTTC.